These 3 T cell receptor beta chains were all obtained from the same sample, sequenced in a study of blood T cell repertoires in COVID-19. Generated by immunoSEQ multiplex PCR, the TCRdb table keeps only in-frame clones and is missing some. The table records around 190,000 clones, over 70% of them present only once. The sample comprised peripheral blood. These receptors originate from a man aged 55 to 69 with acute or convalescent COVID-19.

The V gene is TRBV6-1, the J gene TRBJ1-6; 7 nucleotides match TRBD1. The V gene end was trimmed by 4 bases and the J gene end by 0 bases; junction bases not matched to a gene: 15. The CDR3 covers 20 residues. In germline, CDR1 is MNHNS, CDR2 SASEGT. The CDR3 nucleotides read TGTGCCAGCAGTGTCCCCCCCCTCAACAGGGGCTCCTCCTATAATTCACCCCTCCACTTT. Protein sequence: CASSVPPLNRGSSYNSPLHF.

The rearrangement joins TRBV29-1 to TRBJ2-3; D is unclear. With 4 bases removed from V and 1 base from J, the gap between germline ends came to 6 bases. Germline V CDR1 and CDR2: SQVTM, ANQGSEA. The CDR3 runs 12 residues. The CDR3 protein is CSVAPGTDTQYF. Written as DNA, the CDR3 is TGCAGCGTTGCTCCTGGCACAGATACGCAGTATTTT.

The chain carries TRBV9 and TRBJ1-5, with 9 bases aligning to TRBD1. V lost 5 bases, J lost 4 bases, and 7 bases stayed unmatched. CDR1 is SGDLS, CDR2 YYNGEE, per germline. This CDR3 has 15 amino acids. CDR3 region: CASSATGGANQPQHF. The CDR3 nucleotides are TGTGCCAGCAGTGCCACAGGGGGCGCTAATCAGCCCCAGCATTTT. Combining the CDR3 with reference TRBV9 and TRBJ1-5 gives the whole variable domain DSGVTQTPKHLITATGQRVTLRCSPRSGDLSVYWYQQSLDQGLQFLIQYYNGEERAKGNILERFSAQQFPDLHSELNLSSLELGDSALYFCASSATGGANQPQHFGDGTRLSIL.